The text below deals with one T cell receptor beta chain. V lost 3 bases, J lost 3 bases, and 6 bases lay in between. This CDR3 spans 12 amino acids. Germline CDR1 reads MDHEN; CDR2 reads SYDVKM. This record belongs to a study of OX40 agonist ivuxolimab in advanced cancers. Only in-frame clones appear in the TCRdb table, and some are missing; sequencing was by immunoSEQ multiplex PCR. The repertoire holds about 79,000 clones, with 90% as singletons. The receptor was isolated from an adult with an advanced solid tumor such as melanoma, head and neck, liver or kidney cancer. The specimen comprised CD4+ or CD8+ T cells sorted from blood, sampled in a trial of the OX40 agonist ivuxolimab. The chain links TRBV28 to TRBJ2-7; D ambiguous. CDR3 DNA sequence: TGTGCCAGCAGTTTTGGTTTCTACGAGCAGTACGTC. Encoded protein: CASSFGFYEQYV.